The TCR beta chain under discussion was sequenced for a study of T cell clonality in common variable immunodeficiency. The repertoire was sequenced with immunoSEQ multiplex PCR; TCRdb's copy has only in-frame clones and lacks some. This sample comprises about 37,000 clones, none seen once only. About this clone itself: The read ends 3 residues before the CDR3 terminus; that terminus is restored from the germline J gene.

Germline loops: CDR1 SNHLY, CDR2 FYNNEI. The CDR3 loop spans 16 amino acids. J was trimmed by 8 bases and V by 2 bases; bases with no gene match: 11. The sequenced sample was peripheral blood mononuclear cells. The clonotype comes from a person between 18 and 75 years old in good health. V usage is TRBV2 and J usage is TRBJ2-3; 9 bases map to TRBD2. The sequenced CDR3 bases are TGTGCCAGCAGTGAACTGCGGGGGGGTCTACAGGCTACG. This translates into CASSELRGGLQAT. The CDR3 in full is CASSELRGGLQATQYF. Supplemented by reference TRBV2 and TRBJ2-3, the full variable domain reads EPEVTQTPSHQVTQMGQEVILRCVPISNHLYFYWYRQILGQKVEFLVSFYNNEISEKSEIFDDQFSVERPDGSNFTLKIRSTKLEDSAMYFCASSELRGGLQATQYFGPGTRLTVL.